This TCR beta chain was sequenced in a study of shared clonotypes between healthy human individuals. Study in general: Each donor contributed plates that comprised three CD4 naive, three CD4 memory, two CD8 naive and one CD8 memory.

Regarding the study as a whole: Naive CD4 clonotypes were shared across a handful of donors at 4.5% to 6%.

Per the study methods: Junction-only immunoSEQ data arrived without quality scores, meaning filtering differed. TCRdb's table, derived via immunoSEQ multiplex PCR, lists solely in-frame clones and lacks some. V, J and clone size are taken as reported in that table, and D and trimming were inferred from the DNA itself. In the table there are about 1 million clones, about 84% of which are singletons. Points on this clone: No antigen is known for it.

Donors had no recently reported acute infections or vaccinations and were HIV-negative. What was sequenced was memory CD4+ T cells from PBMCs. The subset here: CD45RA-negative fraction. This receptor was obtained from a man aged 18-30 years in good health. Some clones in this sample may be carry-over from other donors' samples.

Here the CDR3 DNA reads TGTGCCAGCAGTTCCCTCGGACTAGCGGGAGGGCCTCGCACCGGGGAGCTGTTTTTT. Residues: CASSSLGLAGGPRTGELFF. This sequence joins TRBV27 and TRBJ2-2; 15 bases align to TRBD2. Trimming cost V 4 bases and J 4 bases; bases outside gene matches: 10. The CDR3 is 19 amino acids. Germline V gene data show CDR1 as MNHEY and CDR2 as SMNVEV (reference sequence).